The 9 T cell receptor beta chains given below trace back to one sample, sequenced in a study of read filtering for tumor transcriptome and immune sequencing. From roughly 0.4 ug of RNA, a library with molecular barcoded alpha/delta and beta/gamma adaptors was made. TCRdb reprocessed the reads with MiXCR, giving one entry per CDR3 protein. Of 93,000 or so distinct CDR3 sequences in the sample, about 22% were seen once. Sequenced input: a population of CD138-negative cells sorted from bone marrow. The receptors here all came from a donor aged 40 or over with multiple myeloma.

This clonotype was counted ten times or more. This rearrangement joins TRBV28 to TRBJ1-2, with 9 bases identical to TRBD1. Per the germline V gene, CDR1 is MDHEN and CDR2 is SYDVKM. This CDR3 is built from 13 residues. With 7 bases clipped from V and 14 bases from J, the junction kept 14 bases outside the gene matches. As DNA, the CDR3 is TGTGCCAGCACCATAGGACAGGGGATTCAATGGACCTTC. Residues: CASTIGQGIQWTF.

The rearrangement uses TRBV4-1 and TRBJ1-1, with unresolved D. This CDR3 contains 15 residues. Deletions cut 1 base from V and 4 bases from J, with 13 bases between. Germline loops: CDR1 MGHRA, CDR2 YSYEKL. The CDR3 is CASSQVRGDFTEAFF. The DNA for the CDR3 is TGCGCCAGCAGCCAAGTACGTGGGGATTTCACTGAAGCTTTCTTT.

This clonotype was counted between two and nine times. A junction end diverges from the germline sequence, so it may reflect a read error. This chain joins TRBV7-7 and TRBJ2-5; D remains ambiguous. This CDR3 comprises 13 residues. CDR1 is SSHAT, CDR2 FNYEAQ, per germline (reference sequence). CDR3 loop: CASSRDVQETQYF. In DNA, the CDR3 is TGTGCTAGCAGCCGCGATGTCCAAGAGACCCAGTACTTC.

The V and J genes are TRBV20-1 and TRBJ1-2, with 7 bases matching TRBD1. This CDR3 spans 14 amino acids. The V and J ends lost 1 base and 1 base, in that order; junction bases with no gene match: 3. Germline V gives CDR1 DFQATT, CDR2 SNEGSKA (reference sequence). The CDR3 here is CSARAGTVNYGYTF. CDR3 bases: TGCAGTGCTAGAGCTGGGACAGTTAACTATGGCTACACCTTC.

This clonotype was detected many times. An end of the junction does not agree with germline; a read error may underlie this. The rearrangement joins TRBV5-1 to TRBJ2-6; D gene ambiguous. The CDR3 contains 16 residues. Germline V gene sequence: CDR1 SGHRS, CDR2 YFSETQ. DNA for the CDR3: TGTGCCAGCAGCTTGGCAAGTTTCTCTGGGGCCAACGTCCTGACTTTC. Its translation: CASSLASFSGANVLTF.

This clonotype came up many times. The V and J genes are TRBV2 and TRBJ2-1; D is possibly TRBD1 or TRBD2 (5 bases each). The CDR3 runs to 14 residues. Trimming removed 10 bases from V and 4 bases from J, with 17 bases in between. Germline V gives CDR1 SNHLY, CDR2 FYNNEI. The CDR3 nucleotides read TGTGCCATCCTGATGGGGGAGAATTACAATGAGCAGTTCTTC. The encoded protein is CAILMGENYNEQFF.

This clonotype was found many times. This chain links TRBV7-6 with TRBJ2-5; no firm D call. There are 16 residues in the CDR3. With 1 base removed from V and 4 bases from J, the gap between germline ends came to 16 bases. CDR1 is SGHVS, CDR2 FNYEAQ, per germline. The DNA of the CDR3 is TGTGCCAGCAGCTTAGGGTTAGCAGCCCTAGGAGAGACCCAGTACTTC. Translating it yields CASSLGLAALGETQYF.

This clonotype was counted ten times or more. The gene calls are TRBV9 and TRBJ1-5; D is unresolved. From germline, CDR1 is SGDLS and CDR2 YYNGEE. The CDR3 extends over 13 amino acids. Trimming shortened V by 3 bases and J by 9 bases, and 13 bases separated the two germline ends. The DNA of the CDR3 is TGTGCCAGCAGCGGTACAGTGGCCGGGCCCCAGCATTTT. Translation gives CASSGTVAGPQHF. Based on the CDR3 plus reference TRBV9 and TRBJ1-5, the full variable domain is DSGVTQTPKHLITATGQRVTLRCSPRSGDLSVYWYQQSLDQGLQFLIQYYNGEERAKGNILERFSAQQFPDLHSELNLSSLELGDSALYFCASSGTVAGPQHFGDGTRLSIL.

This clonotype was observed a few times. The genes are TRBV30 and TRBJ1-1; no firm D call. V shed 0 bases and J shed 4 bases, with 9 bases lying between them. The CDR3 has 13 amino acids. Looked up from germline, CDR1 is GTSNPN and CDR2 is SVGIG (reference sequence). For the CDR3, the DNA is TGTGCCTGGAGTGTACGTGCGGGCACTGAAGCTTTCTTT. As protein: CAWSVRAGTEAFF.